This T cell receptor (beta chain) stems from a study of beta chain features in type 1 diabetes. The CDR3 spans 13 residues. CDR1 is MNHNY, CDR2 SVGAGI, per germline (reference sequence). Trimming shortened V by 6 bases and J by 4 bases, and 12 bases separated the two germline ends. Via the markers CD45RO/CCR7/CD25/CD127/CD95/CD27, stem cell-like memory, regulatory, central memory and naive CD4+ cells were sorted. Study results and limitations: Moderately but significantly shorter TCRB CDR3s were found in Type 1 diabetes patients in all four CD4+ subsets.

Reverse transcription of all isolated RNA meant that expressed TCRB transcripts were sequenced. Produced via immunoSEQ multiplex PCR; TCRdb's table is partial and in-frame only. The table includes about 340,000 clones, around an eighth detected once. This clone has at least ten counts. What it recognizes is unknown. The receptor was isolated from a woman under 30 with type 1 diabetes. The sample consisted of naive CD4+ T cells from blood. The V call is TRBV6-6, the J call TRBJ2-5, with D hard to call. CDR3 coding DNA: TGTGCCAGCAGCCCACTGCGGCCAGAGACCCAGTACTTC. Protein: CASSPLRPETQYF.